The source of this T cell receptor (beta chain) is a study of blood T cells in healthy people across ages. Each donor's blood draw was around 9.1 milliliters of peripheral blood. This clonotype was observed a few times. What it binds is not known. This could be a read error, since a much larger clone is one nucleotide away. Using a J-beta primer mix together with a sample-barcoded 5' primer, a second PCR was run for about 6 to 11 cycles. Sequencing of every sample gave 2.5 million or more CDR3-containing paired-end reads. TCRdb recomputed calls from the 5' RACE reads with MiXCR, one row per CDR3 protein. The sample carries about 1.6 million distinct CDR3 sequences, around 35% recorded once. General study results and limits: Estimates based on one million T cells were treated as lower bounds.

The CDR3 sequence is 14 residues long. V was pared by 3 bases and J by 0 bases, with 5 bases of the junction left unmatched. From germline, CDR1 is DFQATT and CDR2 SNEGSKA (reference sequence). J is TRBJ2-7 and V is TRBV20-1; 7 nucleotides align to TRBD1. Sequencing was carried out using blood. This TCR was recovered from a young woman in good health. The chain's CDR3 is CSASGQVSSYEQYF. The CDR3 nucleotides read TGCAGTGCTAGTGGACAGGTTTCCTCCTACGAGCAGTACTTC.